This T cell receptor (beta chain) emerged from a study of human T cells and chemical hapten exposure. Trimming stripped 4 bases from V and 7 bases from J, with 14 bases between. The V gene's germline CDR1 is SQVTM and CDR2 ANQGSEA. CDR3 size: 12 residues. A single record per CDR3 protein comes from TCRdb applying MiXCR to the RACE reads. The table lists 370,000 or so distinct CDR3 sequences, around 4.8% of them singletons. This clonotype was seen at least ten times. Its antigen remains unknown. Study-wide results and caveats: Expanded TCRs made up significantly more big CDR3 similarity clusters than controls did. More PT1 expanded TCRs went with higher patch test scores.

Sample time point: patch test 1, 2 weeks after DPC sensitization. Documented treatment: therapeutic diphenylcyclopropenone sensitization with weekly scalp DPC. The chain uses TRBV29-1 and TRBJ2-7, with D possibly called TRBD1 or TRBD2 (5 bases each). The sequence came from a woman between 45 and 60 years old with alopecia areata. Some clones in this sample may be carry-over from other donors' samples. Sequenced material: whole blood, taken in connection with sensitization to the hapten diphenylcyclopropenone (DPC). CDR3 nucleotides: TGCAGCGTTGGGGGGATCGGGAAGGAGCAGTACTTC. It encodes CSVGGIGKEQYF.